The rows below give T cell receptor beta chains drawn from one sample of a study of T cells in Graves' hyperthyroidism and ophthalmopathy. TCRdb analysed the multiplex PCR reads with MiXCR anew, one entry per CDR3 protein. The data show fewer than 700,000 distinct CDR3 sequences, roughly 15% seen once. Sequencing input: blood. The source of these receptors is a woman in her twenties or thirties with Graves' hyperthyroidism. Each CDR3 is given with its conserved first and last residue. D genes are given only for firm matches. Clone size is given for some rows only: seen once, a few or many times, or a class if the clone is expanded.

TRBJ2-2,TRBD2,16,.,TRBV7-3,TGTGCCAGCAGCGACCCCGGGACTAGGGGCACCGGGGAGCTGTTTTTT,CASSDPGTRGTGELFF
TRBJ2-3,.,15,few,TRBV20-1,TGCAGTGCCGCACGGTTAGGATCTTCAGGAGATACGCAGTATTTT,CSAARLGSSGDTQYF
TRBJ2-1,.,15,many,TRBV7-9,TGTGCCAGCAGCTTTCGGAGGGTGCAGGAGGATGAGCAGTTCTTC,CASSFRRVQEDEQFF
TRBJ2-7,.,13,.,TRBV24-1,TGTGCCGCGCCAGGGTCTCGGGGCTACGAGCAGTACTTC,CAAPGSRGYEQYF
TRBJ2-1,TRBD1,14,few,TRBV2,TGTGCCAGCGGGACAGGGCTCAGGATGGGTGAGCAGTTCTTC,CASGTGLRMGEQFF
TRBJ2-1,TRBD2,17,.,TRBV5-6,TGTGCCAGCAGCTTGGATTTTTCTAGCGGGAGTAGGAATGAGCAGTTCTTC,CASSLDFSSGSRNEQFF
TRBJ2-7,TRBD1,15,.,TRBV30,TGTGCCTGGAGTAAGGCGGGACAGGGGATCGACGAGCAGTACTTC,CAWSKAGQGIDEQYF
TRBJ1-1,.,13,many,TRBV19,TGTGCCAGTAGTATTGAGGACGGGGCTGAAGCTTTCTTT,CASSIEDGAEAFF
TRBJ2-5,TRBD1,14,.,TRBV20-1,TGCAGTGCTAGGGAGACAGGGATTAAAGAGACCCAGTACTTC,CSARETGIKETQYF
TRBJ1-1,.,12,many,TRBV12-3/TRBV12-4,TGTGCCAGCAGTTTAGCGGGGACTAAAGCTTTCTTT,CASSLAGTKAFF
TRBJ1-1,TRBD1,14,.,TRBV6-1,TGTGCCAGCAGCCAGGGGGGAACGAACACTGAAGCTTTCTTT,CASSQGGTNTEAFF
TRBJ1-2,.,14,many,TRBV3-1,TGTGCCAGCAGCCAAGGATCGGTTTACTATGGCTACACCTTC,CASSQGSVYYGYTF
TRBJ2-1,TRBD2,15,.,TRBV9,TGTGCCAGCAGCGGACTAGCGGGAGATTGGGATGAGCAGTTCTTC,CASSGLAGDWDEQFF
TRBJ2-2,.,16,once,TRBV2,TGTGCCAGCAGTGAAAGTAAGGACGCGAACACCGGGGAGCTGTTTTTT,CASSESKDANTGELFF
TRBJ1-1,TRBD1,12,.,TRBV14,TGTGCCAGCAGCCATTGGGGACAGGGTGCTTTCTTT,CASSHWGQGAFF
TRBJ2-1,TRBD2,17,many,TRBV11-2,TGTGCCAGCAGCTTATTTGGTCGGCGGGAGGACTACAATGAGCAGTTCTTC,CASSLFGRREDYNEQFF
TRBJ2-7,.,14,many,TRBV28,TGTGCCAGCAGTTCTACCTATAGGGGTGGGGAGCAGTACTTC,CASSSTYRGGEQYF
TRBJ2-2,TRBD2,14,many,TRBV30,TGTGCCTGGAGTTGGACTAGCGGGACCGGGGAGCTGTTTTTT,CAWSWTSGTGELFF
TRBJ2-1,TRBD2,17,.,TRBV4-1,TGCGCCAGCAGCCACCCCATACTAGCGGGCTCCTACAATGAGCAGTTCTTC,CASSHPILAGSYNEQFF
TRBJ2-1,.,13,many,TRBV12-3/TRBV12-4,TGTGCCAGCAGACCTGGACGTTACAATGAGCAGTTCTTC,CASRPGRYNEQFF
TRBJ2-5,.,12,many,TRBV28,TGTGCCAGCAGTTTAACCCAAGAGACCCAGTACTTC,CASSLTQETQYF
TRBJ2-1,.,15,many,TRBV6-2/TRBV6-3,TGTGCCAGCAGTCGCCCGGCCCCTGGGTGGAATGAGCAGTTCTTC,CASSRPAPGWNEQFF
TRBJ2-1,TRBD2,14,few,TRBV4-1,TGTGCCAGCAGCCCCGGGACTAACTACAATGAGCAGTTCTTC,CASSPGTNYNEQFF
TRBJ1-1,TRBD1,17,few,TRBV7-8,TGTGCCAGCAGTGAACTCGGGACAGGGCATGGAGAAGCTGAAGCTTTCTTT,CASSELGTGHGEAEAFF
TRBJ2-3,.,12,few,TRBV30,TGTGCCTGGAGTGCAGTAACAGATACGCAGTATTTT,CAWSAVTDTQYF
TRBJ2-4,.,14,.,TRBV19,TGTGCCAGTAGGTTCTCAGGGTATAAGAACATTCAGTACTTC,CASRFSGYKNIQYF
TRBJ2-4,.,13,many,TRBV7-8,TGTGCCAGCAGCTTAGGTCCAGGAAACATTCAGTACTTC,CASSLGPGNIQYF
TRBJ1-2,TRBD1,13,few,TRBV6-1,TGTGCCAGCAGACGGACAGGGAGTAGAGGCTACACCTTC,CASRRTGSRGYTF
TRBJ2-7,.,16,many,TRBV7-3,TGTGCCAGCAGCTTAAGATTAAGTCTAGATCCGCACGAGCAGTACTTC,CASSLRLSLDPHEQYF
TRBJ1-4,TRBD1,18,.,TRBV14,TGTGCCAGCAGCCAAGAAAAGTCCTGGGACAGCAAAAATGAAAAACTGTTTTTT,CASSQEKSWDSKNEKLFF
TRBJ2-3,TRBD2,16,many,TRBV24-1,TGTGCCACCAGTGATCCTAGCGGGAGTAGCACAGATACGCAGTATTTT,CATSDPSGSSTDTQYF
TRBJ2-3,TRBD1,15,.,TRBV19,TGTGCCAGTAACCCGGGACAGGGCTATACAGATACGCAGTATTTT,CASNPGQGYTDTQYF
TRBJ2-2,TRBD2,19,many,TRBV2,TGTGCCAGCAGTTTACAGGGACTAGCTTCCCACGCGAACACCGGGGAGCTGTTTTTT,CASSLQGLASHANTGELFF
TRBJ1-2,.,13,few,TRBV29-1,TGCAGCGTTGAAGAATGGGTAAGGAGCGGCTACACCTTC,CSVEEWVRSGYTF
TRBJ2-1,.,13,many,TRBV2,TGTGCCAGCAGGAGGGACGGGAACAATGAGCAGTTCTTC,CASRRDGNNEQFF
TRBJ2-7,.,14,.,TRBV28,TGTGCCAGCAGCCGCCGGGTGGGCCGGTACGAGCAGTACTTC,CASSRRVGRYEQYF
TRBJ1-1,.,13,.,TRBV19,TGTGCCAGTAGTATAATGTTGGGGACTGAAGCTTTCTTT,CASSIMLGTEAFF
TRBJ2-1,TRBD1,16,few,TRBV7-6,TGTGCCAGCAGCTTAACCCCGGGACAGAACCTCAATGAGCAGTTCTTC,CASSLTPGQNLNEQFF
TRBJ1-2,.,13,.,TRBV7-2,TGTGCCAGCAGCTTACAGGCGAACTATGGCTACACCTTC,CASSLQANYGYTF
TRBJ1-4,TRBD1,13,few,TRBV6-2/TRBV6-3,TGTGCCAGCAGTTACTCTACAGGGGGAAAACTGTTTTTT,CASSYSTGGKLFF
TRBJ2-7,TRBD2,15,many,TRBV11-2,TGTGCCAGCAGCTTAGTTGCGGGAGTGGACTACGAGCAGTACTTC,CASSLVAGVDYEQYF